This TCR beta chain emerged from a study of T cell responses to AZD1222 COVID-19 vaccine. General study points: Spike was spanned by vaccine-associated CD4 TCRs, which were dominant at 160-218 and 743-854. Donors were largely white British and mainly female; clonal diversity was possibly underestimated. Spike-specific TCRs gained breadth and depth after people received two AZD1222 doses. At baseline, seropositivity was found in only a handful of AZD1222 recipients.

Turning to this clone: Its antigen is currently unknown.

TCRdb keeps only in-frame clones here, not all; method: immunoSEQ multiplex PCR. Among over 100,000 clones, approximately 88% were seen once, and the ten largest hold roughly 6.3%. This CDR3 comprises 15 residues. With V trimmed by 6 bases and J by 9 bases, 12 bases remained unmatched. Germline values: CDR1 MNHEY, CDR2 SVGAGI. This receptor was identified in an adult in good health. The specimen was peripheral blood, collected on day 0 of AZD1222 vaccination. The V call is TRBV6-5, the J call TRBJ2-1, with TRBD1 matching 9 bases. CDR3 DNA: TGTGCCAGCAGCGTCTCCGGGACAGGGTTAGGTGAGCAGTTCTTC. It translates to CASSVSGTGLGEQFF.